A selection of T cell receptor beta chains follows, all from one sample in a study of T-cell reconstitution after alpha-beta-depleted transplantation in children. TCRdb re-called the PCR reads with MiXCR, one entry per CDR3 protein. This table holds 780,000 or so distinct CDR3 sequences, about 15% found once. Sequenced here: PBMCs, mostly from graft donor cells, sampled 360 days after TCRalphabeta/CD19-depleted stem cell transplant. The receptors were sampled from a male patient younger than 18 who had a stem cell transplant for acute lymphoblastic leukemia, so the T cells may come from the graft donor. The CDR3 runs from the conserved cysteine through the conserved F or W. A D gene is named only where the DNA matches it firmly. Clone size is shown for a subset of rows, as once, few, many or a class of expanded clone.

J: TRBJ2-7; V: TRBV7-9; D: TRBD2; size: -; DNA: TGTGCCAGCAGCCCCGGGACTAGCGGATTATACTCCTACGAGCAGTACTTC; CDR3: CASSPGTSGLYSYEQYF
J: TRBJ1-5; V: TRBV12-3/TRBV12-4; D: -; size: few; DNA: TGTGCCAGCAGTTCCGGCCCCGTCAGTCAGCCCCAGCATTTT; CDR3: CASSSGPVSQPQHF
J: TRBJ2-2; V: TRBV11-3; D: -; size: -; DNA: TGTGCCAGCAGCCTACGGGACATTGGGAACACCGGGGAGCTGTTTTTT; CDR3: CASSLRDIGNTGELFF
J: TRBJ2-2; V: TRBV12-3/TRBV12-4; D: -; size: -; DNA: TGTGCCAGCAGTTTCCCCCAGCGGAGACCCACCGGGGAGCTGTTTTTT; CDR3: CASSFPQRRPTGELFF
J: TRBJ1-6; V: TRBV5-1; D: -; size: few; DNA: TGCGCCAGCAGCTTGGAACAGGGCTTCAAAATTGGTTCACCCCTCCACTTT; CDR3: CASSLEQGFKIGSPLHF
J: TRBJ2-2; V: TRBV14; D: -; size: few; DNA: TGTGCCAGCAGCCATCTCATCAGGGGCGGTCGGGAGCTGTTTTTT; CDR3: CASSHLIRGGRELFF
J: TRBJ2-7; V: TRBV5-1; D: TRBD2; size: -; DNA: TGCGCCAGCAGTCACTGGTTGGGCGGCGGGAGGGCCATCGACGAGCAGTACTTC; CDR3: CASSHWLGGGRAIDEQYF
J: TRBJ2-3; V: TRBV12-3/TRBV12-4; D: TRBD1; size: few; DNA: TGTGCCAGCAGTTTACCCAGGGGGTCCAGCACAGATACGCAGTATTTT; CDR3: CASSLPRGSSTDTQYF
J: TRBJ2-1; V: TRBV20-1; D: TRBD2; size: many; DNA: TGCAGTGCTAGAGGGCTGACTAGCGGGAATGAGCAGTTCTTC; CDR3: CSARGLTSGNEQFF
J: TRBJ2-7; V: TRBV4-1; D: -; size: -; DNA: TGCGCCAGCAGCCAAGATATGGCCCATCAGTACTTC; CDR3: CASSQDMAHQYF
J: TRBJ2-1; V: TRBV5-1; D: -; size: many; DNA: TGCGCCAGCAGCTTTGCGCTAGCCCACAATGAGCAGTTCTTC; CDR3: CASSFALAHNEQFF
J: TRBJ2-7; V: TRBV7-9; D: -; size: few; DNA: TGTGCCAGCAGCTCCGTTAACAGGGACGAGCAGTACTTC; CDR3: CASSSVNRDEQYF
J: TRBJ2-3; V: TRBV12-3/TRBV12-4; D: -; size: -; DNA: TGTGCCAGCAGTTTACCTGTCAGAACAGCAGATACGCAGTATTTT; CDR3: CASSLPVRTADTQYF
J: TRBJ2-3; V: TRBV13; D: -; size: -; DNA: TGTGCCAGCAGCTTGCCTAGATACACAGATACGCAGTATTTT; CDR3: CASSLPRYTDTQYF
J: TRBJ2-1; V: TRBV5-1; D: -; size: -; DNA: TGCGCCAGCAGCGGGTCGGTCCTCTACAATGAGCAGTTCTTC; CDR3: CASSGSVLYNEQFF
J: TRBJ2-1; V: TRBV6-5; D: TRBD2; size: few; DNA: TGTGCCAGCAGTCTCGGGGGGGAGGGCCCTGGAGATGAGCAGTTCTTC; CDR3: CASSLGGEGPGDEQFF
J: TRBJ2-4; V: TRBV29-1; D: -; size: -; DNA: TGCAGCGTTAACCGAGGGGGGACAGAGTACTTC; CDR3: CSVNRGGTEYF
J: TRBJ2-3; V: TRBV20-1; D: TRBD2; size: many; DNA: TGCAGTGCTAGAGAGCGGGAGGGCACAGATACGCAGTATTTT; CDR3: CSAREREGTDTQYF
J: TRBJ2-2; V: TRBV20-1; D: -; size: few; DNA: TGCAGTGCTAGAGATTCGCGGGAGAACACCGGGGAGCTGTTTTTT; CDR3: CSARDSRENTGELFF
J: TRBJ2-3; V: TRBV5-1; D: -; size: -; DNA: TGCGCCAGCAACCTGGGGAGGACAGCCTCTAGCACAGATACGCAGTATTTT; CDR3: CASNLGRTASSTDTQYF
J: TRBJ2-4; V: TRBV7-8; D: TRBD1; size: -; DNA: TGTGCCAGCAGCTTAATACAGGGGTCGCGGTCATACATTCAGTACTTC; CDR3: CASSLIQGSRSYIQYF
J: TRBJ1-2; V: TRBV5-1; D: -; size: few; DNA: TGCGCCAGCAGCTTGGGTGTCAGAACCTATGGCTACACCTTC; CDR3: CASSLGVRTYGYTF
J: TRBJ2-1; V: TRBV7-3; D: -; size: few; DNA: TGTGCCAGCAGCTTGATACTAGTCCCAGGATACGATGAGCAGTTCTTC; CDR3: CASSLILVPGYDEQFF
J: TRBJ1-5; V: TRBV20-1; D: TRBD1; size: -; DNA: TGCAGTGCTAGATGGACAGGACGCAATAGCAATCAGCCCCAGCATTTT; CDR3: CSARWTGRNSNQPQHF
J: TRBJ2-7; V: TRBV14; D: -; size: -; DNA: TGTGCCAGCAGCCCCTTAGTAGGGGGAGAGGGGACCTACGAGCAGTACTTC; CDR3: CASSPLVGGEGTYEQYF
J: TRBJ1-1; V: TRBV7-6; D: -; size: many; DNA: TGTGCCAGCAGTCGCATGAACACTGAAGCTTTCTTT; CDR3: CASSRMNTEAFF
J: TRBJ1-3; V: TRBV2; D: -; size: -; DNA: TGTGCCAGCAGTGAACGAGGGGCCGGCTCTGGAAACACCATATATTTT; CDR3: CASSERGAGSGNTIYF
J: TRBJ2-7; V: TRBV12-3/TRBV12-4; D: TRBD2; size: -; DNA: TGTGCCAGCAGGAGGGCGGGAGGGCCCTCCTACGAGCAGTACTTC; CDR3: CASRRAGGPSYEQYF
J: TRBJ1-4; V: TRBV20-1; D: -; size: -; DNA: TGCAGTGCTAGAGCGACGGAAGAAAAACTGTTTTTT; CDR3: CSARATEEKLFF
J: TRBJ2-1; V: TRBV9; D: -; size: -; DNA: TGTGCCAGCAGCGTAGTACCCGGAATCAATGAGCAGTTCTTC; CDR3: CASSVVPGINEQFF
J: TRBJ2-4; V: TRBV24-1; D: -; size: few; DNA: TGTGCCACCAGTGATGGGCCGCAGGGGCCCAAAAACATTCAGTACTTC; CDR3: CATSDGPQGPKNIQYF
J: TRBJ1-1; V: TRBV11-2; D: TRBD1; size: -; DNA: TGTGCCAGCAGCTTAGGGCACAGGGGCATGAACACTGAAGCTTTCTTT; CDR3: CASSLGHRGMNTEAFF
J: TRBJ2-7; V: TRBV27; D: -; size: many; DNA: TGTGCCAGCACCCGCCCAGGGACCGACGAGCAGTACTTC; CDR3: CASTRPGTDEQYF
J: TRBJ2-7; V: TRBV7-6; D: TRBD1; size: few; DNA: TGTGCCAGCAGCTCCCGGACAGGGACCGCCGCCTACGAGCAGTACTTC; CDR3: CASSSRTGTAAYEQYF
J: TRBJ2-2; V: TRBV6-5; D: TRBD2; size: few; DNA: TGTGCCAGCAGTTACGAGGCTAGCGGGAGGGGAAGGGAGCTGTTTTTT; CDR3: CASSYEASGRGRELFF
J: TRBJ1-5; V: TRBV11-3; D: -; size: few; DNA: TGTGCCAGCAGCTCCCACAATCAGCCCCAGCATTTT; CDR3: CASSSHNQPQHF
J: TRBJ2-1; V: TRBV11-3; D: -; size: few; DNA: TGTGCCAGCAGCTTAGTCTACACCTCCTACAATGAGCAGTTCTTC; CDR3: CASSLVYTSYNEQFF
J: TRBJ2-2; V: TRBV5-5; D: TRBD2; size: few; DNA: TGTGCCAGCAGCTTGGTCGGCCTAGCGGGAGGGCCGTTCGGGGAGCTGTTTTTT; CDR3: CASSLVGLAGGPFGELFF
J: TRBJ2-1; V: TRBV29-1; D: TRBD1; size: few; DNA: TGCAGCGTTTCATTGTTAGGGTTGACCGGGACAGCCGTCCATGAGCAGTTCTTC; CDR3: CSVSLLGLTGTAVHEQFF
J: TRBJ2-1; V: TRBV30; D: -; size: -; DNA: TGTGCCTGGAGTGGTCTGGGGAAGGAGCAGTTCTTC; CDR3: CAWSGLGKEQFF
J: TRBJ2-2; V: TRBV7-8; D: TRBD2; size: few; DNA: TGTGCCAGCAGCTTAGTACTAGCGGGAGGCCCTTTGGACGGGGAGCTGTTTTTT; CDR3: CASSLVLAGGPLDGELFF
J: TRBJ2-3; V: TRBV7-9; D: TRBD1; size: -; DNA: TGTGCCAGCAGCTTACTCGTAGGGGGCGCGACAGATACGCAGTATTTT; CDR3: CASSLLVGGATDTQYF
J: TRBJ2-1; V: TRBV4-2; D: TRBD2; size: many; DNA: TGTGCCAGCAGCCCATGGAAACTAGCGGGAGTTGAGGACTACAATGAGCAGTTCTTC; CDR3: CASSPWKLAGVEDYNEQFF
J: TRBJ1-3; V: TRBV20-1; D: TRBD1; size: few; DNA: TGCAGTGCGTCCGGGACAGTCTCTGGAAACACCATATATTTT; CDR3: CSASGTVSGNTIYF
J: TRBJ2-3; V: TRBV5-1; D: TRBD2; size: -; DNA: TGCGCCAGCAGCACCCGGACTAGCGGGAGAGGGACAGATACGCAGTATTTT; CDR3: CASSTRTSGRGTDTQYF
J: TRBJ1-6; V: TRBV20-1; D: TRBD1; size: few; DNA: TGCAGTGCCTCGGACAGGGGATCCCCGGGGCCCCTCCACTTT; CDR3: CSASDRGSPGPLHF
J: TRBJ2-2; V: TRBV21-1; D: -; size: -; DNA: TGTGCCAGCAGCAAAGGACAACTAGCGGGCACCGGGGAGCTGTTTTTT; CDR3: CASSKGQLAGTGELFF
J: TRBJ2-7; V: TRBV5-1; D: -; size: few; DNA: TGCGCCAGCAGCTTCCGACCTACAGCCTCCTACGAGCAGTACTTC; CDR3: CASSFRPTASYEQYF
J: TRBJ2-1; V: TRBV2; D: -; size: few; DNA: TGTGCCATCCTGGTTCGACTAGACCTAACCGAGCAGTTCTTC; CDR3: CAILVRLDLTEQFF
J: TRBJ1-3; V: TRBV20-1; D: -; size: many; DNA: TGCAGTGCTAGAGATCCCGCCAGGCCGAACTCTGGAAACACCATATATTTT; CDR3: CSARDPARPNSGNTIYF
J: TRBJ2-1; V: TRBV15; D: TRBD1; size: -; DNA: TGTGCCACCAGCAGAGATAGTGGGACAGGGGGCCAGCAGTTCTTC; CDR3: CATSRDSGTGGQQFF